This TCR beta chain was obtained from a study of blood T cell repertoires in COVID-19. Study summary: The origin of the acute and convalescent COVID-19 samples was the United States, Italy and Spain.

Trimming shortened V by 0 bases and J by 3 bases, and 10 bases separated the two germline ends. Germline V gene sequence: CDR1 SGDLS, CDR2 YYNGEE. The CDR3 has 15 residues. Sequencing used immunoSEQ multiplex PCR; TCRdb keeps in-frame clones, though not all of them. The data contain about 210,000 clones, about 80% of them singletons. The sequenced sample consisted of peripheral blood. The source of this sequence is a woman aged 40 to 49 with active or convalescent COVID-19. The rearrangement joins TRBV9 to TRBJ1-5, with TRBD1 as a possible D gene (5 bases). The CDR3 loop is CASSVGGGVNQPQHF. The CDR3, as DNA: TGTGCCAGCAGCGTAGGGGGGGGTGTCAATCAGCCCCAGCATTTT.